This record concerns one T cell receptor (beta chain) sequence. Measured with immunoSEQ multiplex PCR; TCRdb has only the in-frame clones, and not every one. The profile covers 140,000 to 150,000 clones, with approximately 80% appearing a single time and around 3.7% taken by the ten largest. The germline V gene encodes CDR1 MNHEY and CDR2 SMNVEV (reference sequence). The germline V and J ends were trimmed by 4 bases and 5 bases, with 17 bases remaining between them. The CDR3 has 15 amino acids. This sample was included in a study of blood T cell repertoires in COVID-19. The sequence derives from a man in his 70s who had recovered from COVID-19. Sequenced input: peripheral blood. The chain employs TRBV27 and TRBJ1-2; D unresolved. DNA for the CDR3: TGTGCCAGCAGTTCAGATACCGGGAGAAAATATGGCTACACCTTC. It codes for CASSSDTGRKYGYTF.